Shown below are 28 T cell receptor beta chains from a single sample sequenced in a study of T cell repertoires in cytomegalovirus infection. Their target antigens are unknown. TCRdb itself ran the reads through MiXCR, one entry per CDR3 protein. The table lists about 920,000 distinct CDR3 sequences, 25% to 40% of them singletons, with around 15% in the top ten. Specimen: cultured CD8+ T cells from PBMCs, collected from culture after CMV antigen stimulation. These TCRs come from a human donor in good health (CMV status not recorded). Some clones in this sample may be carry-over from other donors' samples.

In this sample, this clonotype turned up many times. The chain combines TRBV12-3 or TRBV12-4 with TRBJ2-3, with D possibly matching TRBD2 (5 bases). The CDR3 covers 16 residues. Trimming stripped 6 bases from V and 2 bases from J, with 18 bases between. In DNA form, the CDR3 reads TGTGCCAGCAGCCCCGGGGAGTCCTTATACACAGATACGCAGTATTTT. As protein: CASSPGESLYTDTQYF.

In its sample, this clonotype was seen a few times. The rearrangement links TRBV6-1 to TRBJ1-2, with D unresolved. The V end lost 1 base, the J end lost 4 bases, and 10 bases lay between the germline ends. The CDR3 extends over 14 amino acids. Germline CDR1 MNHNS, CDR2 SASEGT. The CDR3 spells CASSEDEGFYGYTF. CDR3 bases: TGTGCCAGCAGTGAAGACGAGGGATTCTATGGCTACACCTTC.

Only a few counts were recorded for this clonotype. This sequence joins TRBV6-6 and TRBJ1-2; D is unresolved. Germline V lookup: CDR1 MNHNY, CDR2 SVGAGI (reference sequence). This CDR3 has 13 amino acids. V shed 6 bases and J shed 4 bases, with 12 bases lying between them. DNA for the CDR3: TGTGCCAGCAGCGAAGGGTCAGGCTATGGCTACACCTTC. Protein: CASSEGSGYGYTF.

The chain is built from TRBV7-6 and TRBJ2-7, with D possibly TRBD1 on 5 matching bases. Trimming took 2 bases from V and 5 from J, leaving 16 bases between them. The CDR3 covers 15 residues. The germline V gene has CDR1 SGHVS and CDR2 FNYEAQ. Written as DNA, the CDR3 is TGTGCCAGCAGCTTACTCGGCAGGGAAAAAGACGAGCAGTACTTC. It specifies CASSLLGREKDEQYF. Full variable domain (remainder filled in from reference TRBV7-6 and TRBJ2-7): GAGVSQSPRYKVTKRGQDVALRCDPISGHVSLYWYRQALGQGPEFLTYFNYEAQQDKSGLPNDRFSAERPEGSISTLTIQRTEQRDSAMYRCASSLLGREKDEQYFGPGTRLTVT.

The CDR3, as DNA: TGTGCCAGCAGTGAAGAGACAGGGGTCGAGACCCAGTACTTC. Amino acids: CASSEETGVETQYF. The chain recombines TRBV6-1 with TRBJ2-5; TRBD1 matches at 8 bases. The germline CDR1 and CDR2 sequences are MNHNS and SASEGT. J lost 5 bases, V lost 1 base, and 3 bases had no gene match. The CDR3 consists of 14 residues.

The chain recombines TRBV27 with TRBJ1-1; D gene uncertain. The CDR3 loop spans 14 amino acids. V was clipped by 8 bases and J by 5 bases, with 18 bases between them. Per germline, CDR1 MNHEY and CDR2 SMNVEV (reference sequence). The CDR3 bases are TGTGCCAGCGGTCACCCTGGACGTGGGACTGAAGCTTTCTTT. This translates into CASGHPGRGTEAFF.

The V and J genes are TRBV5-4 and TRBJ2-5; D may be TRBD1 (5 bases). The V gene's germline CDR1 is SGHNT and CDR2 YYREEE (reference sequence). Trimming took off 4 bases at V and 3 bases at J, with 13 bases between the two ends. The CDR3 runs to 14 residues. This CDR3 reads CASSVGHLKETQYF. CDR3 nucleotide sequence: TGTGCCAGCAGCGTCGGACACCTAAAAGAGACCCAGTACTTC.

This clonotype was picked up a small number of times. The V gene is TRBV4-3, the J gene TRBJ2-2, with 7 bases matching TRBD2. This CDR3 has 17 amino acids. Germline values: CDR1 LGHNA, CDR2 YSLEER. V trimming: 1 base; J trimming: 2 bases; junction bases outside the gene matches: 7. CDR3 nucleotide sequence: TGCGCCAGCAGCCAAGCCCCCCCGGGGGGAAACACCGGGGAGCTGTTTTTT. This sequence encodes CASSQAPPGGNTGELFF.

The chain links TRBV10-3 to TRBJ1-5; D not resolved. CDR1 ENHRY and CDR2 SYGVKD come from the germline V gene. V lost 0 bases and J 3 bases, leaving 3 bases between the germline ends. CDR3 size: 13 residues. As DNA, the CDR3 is TGTGCCATCAGTGAGTCGGTCAATCAGCCCCAGCATTTT. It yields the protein CAISESVNQPQHF.

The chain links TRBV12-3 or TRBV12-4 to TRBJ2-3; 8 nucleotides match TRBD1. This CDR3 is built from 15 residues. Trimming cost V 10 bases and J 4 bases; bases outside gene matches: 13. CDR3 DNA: TGTGCCACCGCAACTTTGGACAGGGCGGCAGATACGCAGTATTTT. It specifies CATATLDRAADTQYF.

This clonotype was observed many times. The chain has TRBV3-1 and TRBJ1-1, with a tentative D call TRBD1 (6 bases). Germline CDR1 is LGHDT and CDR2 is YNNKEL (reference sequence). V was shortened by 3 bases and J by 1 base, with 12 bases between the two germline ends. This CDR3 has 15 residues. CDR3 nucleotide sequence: TGTGCCAGCAGCCAGTCAGACAGGCAGAACACTGAAGCTTTCTTT. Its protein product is CASSQSDRQNTEAFF.

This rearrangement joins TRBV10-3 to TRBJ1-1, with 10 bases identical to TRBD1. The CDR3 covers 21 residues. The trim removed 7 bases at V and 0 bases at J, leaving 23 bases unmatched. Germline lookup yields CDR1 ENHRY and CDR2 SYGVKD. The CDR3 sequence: CAIKILRAIGTGAHMNTEAFF. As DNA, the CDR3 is TGTGCCATCAAGATCCTTCGGGCCATTGGGACAGGGGCTCACATGAACACTGAAGCTTTCTTT.

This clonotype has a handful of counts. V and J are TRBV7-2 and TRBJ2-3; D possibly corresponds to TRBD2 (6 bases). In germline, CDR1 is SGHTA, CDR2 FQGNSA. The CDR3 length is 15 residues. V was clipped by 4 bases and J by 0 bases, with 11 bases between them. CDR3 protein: CASSSFAGSTDTQYF. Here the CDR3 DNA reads TGTGCCAGCAGCTCCTTCGCGGGGAGCACAGATACGCAGTATTTT. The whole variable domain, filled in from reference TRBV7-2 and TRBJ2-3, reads GAGVSQSPSNKVTEKGKDVELRCDPISGHTALYWYRQSLGQGLEFLIYFQGNSAPDKSGLPSDRFSAERTGGSVSTLTIQRTQQEDSAVYLCASSSFAGSTDTQYFGPGTRLTVL.

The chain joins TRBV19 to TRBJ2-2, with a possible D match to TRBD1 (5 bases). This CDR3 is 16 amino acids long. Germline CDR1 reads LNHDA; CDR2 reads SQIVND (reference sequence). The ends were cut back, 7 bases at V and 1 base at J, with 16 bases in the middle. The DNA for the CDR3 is TGTGCCAGTATGATTAGGGGCGAAAGGAACACCGGGGAGCTGTTTTTT. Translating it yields CASMIRGERNTGELFF.

The CDR3 spells CSVRQSTEAFF. The CDR3, as DNA: TGCAGCGTTAGACAGTCGACTGAAGCTTTCTTT. The V and J genes are TRBV29-1 and TRBJ1-1, with D maybe TRBD1 (5 bases). The V end lost 5 bases, the J end lost 5 bases, and 9 bases lay between the germline ends. The germline gives CDR1 SQVTM, CDR2 ANQGSEA. The CDR3 consists of 11 residues.

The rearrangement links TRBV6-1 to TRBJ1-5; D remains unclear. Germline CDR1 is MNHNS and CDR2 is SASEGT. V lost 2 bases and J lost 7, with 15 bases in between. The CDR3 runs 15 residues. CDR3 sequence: CASSEFEPGGQPQHF. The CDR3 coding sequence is TGTGCCAGCAGTGAATTCGAACCCGGAGGGCAGCCCCAGCATTTT.

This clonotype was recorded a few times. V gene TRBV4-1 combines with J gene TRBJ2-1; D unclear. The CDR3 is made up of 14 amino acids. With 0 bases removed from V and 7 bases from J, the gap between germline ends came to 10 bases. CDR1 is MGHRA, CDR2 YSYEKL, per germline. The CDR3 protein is CASSQEASRNEQFF. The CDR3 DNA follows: TGCGCCAGCAGCCAAGAAGCAAGCCGAAATGAGCAGTTCTTC.

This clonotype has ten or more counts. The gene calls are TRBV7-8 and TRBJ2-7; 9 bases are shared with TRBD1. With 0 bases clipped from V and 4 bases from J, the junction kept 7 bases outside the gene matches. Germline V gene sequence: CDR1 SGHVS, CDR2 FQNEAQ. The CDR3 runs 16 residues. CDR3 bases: TGTGCCAGCAGCTTAGCGGGTGGACAGGGGTTGTACGAGCAGTACTTC. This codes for CASSLAGGQGLYEQYF.

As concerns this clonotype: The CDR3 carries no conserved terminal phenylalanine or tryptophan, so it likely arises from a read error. The CDR3 sequence: CASSSRGYNEQFI. DNA for the CDR3: TGTGCCAGCAGTTCCCGGGGTTACAATGAGCAGTTCATC. The rearrangement links TRBV27 to TRBJ2-1; maybe TRBD2 (5 bases). The CDR3 runs 13 residues. Germline V lookup: CDR1 MNHEY, CDR2 SMNVEV (reference sequence). With 4 bases removed from V and 4 bases from J, the gap between germline ends came to 8 bases.

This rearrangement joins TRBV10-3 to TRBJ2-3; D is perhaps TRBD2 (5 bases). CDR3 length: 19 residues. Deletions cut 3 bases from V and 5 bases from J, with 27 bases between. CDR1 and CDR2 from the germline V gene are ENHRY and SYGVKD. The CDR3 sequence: CAISDPLKAVTHWEDTQYF. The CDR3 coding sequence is TGTGCCATCAGTGACCCTTTGAAAGCGGTCACCCATTGGGAAGATACGCAGTATTTT.

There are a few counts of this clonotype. The CDR3 nucleotides read TGTGCCAGCAGCTTAGGGGACAGACCTTATGGCTACACCTTC. It yields the protein CASSLGDRPYGYTF. The rearrangement links TRBV11-2 to TRBJ1-2; 7 bases match TRBD1. The CDR3 extends over 14 amino acids. With V trimmed by 1 base and J by 5 bases, 4 bases remained unmatched. Per germline, CDR1 SGHAT and CDR2 FQNNGV.

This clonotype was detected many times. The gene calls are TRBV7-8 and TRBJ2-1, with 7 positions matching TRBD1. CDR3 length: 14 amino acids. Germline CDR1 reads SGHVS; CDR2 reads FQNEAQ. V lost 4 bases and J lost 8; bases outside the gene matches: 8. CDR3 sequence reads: CASSSPTGNHEQFF. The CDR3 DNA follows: TGTGCCAGCAGCTCCCCGACAGGGAACCATGAGCAGTTCTTC.

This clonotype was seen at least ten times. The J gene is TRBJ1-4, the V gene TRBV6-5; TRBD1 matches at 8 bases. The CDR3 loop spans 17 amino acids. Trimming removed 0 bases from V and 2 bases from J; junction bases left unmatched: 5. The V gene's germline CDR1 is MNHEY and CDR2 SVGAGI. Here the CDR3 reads CASSYSLRGPTNEKLFF. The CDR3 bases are TGTGCCAGCAGTTACTCCCTCAGGGGGCCGACTAATGAAAAACTGTTTTTT.

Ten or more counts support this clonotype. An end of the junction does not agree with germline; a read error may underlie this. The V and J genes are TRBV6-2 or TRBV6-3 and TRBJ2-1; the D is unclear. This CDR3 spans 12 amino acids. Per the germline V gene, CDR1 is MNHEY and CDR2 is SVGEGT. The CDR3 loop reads CASSYSRNEQFF. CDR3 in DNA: TGTGCCAGCAGCTACTCACGAAATGAGCAGTTCTTC.

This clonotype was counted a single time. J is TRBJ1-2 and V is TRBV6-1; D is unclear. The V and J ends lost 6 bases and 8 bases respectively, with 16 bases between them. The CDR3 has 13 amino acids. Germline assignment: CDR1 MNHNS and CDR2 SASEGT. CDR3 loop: CASSPTRGEGYTF. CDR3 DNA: TGTGCCAGCAGCCCCACCCGGGGAGAAGGCTACACCTTC.

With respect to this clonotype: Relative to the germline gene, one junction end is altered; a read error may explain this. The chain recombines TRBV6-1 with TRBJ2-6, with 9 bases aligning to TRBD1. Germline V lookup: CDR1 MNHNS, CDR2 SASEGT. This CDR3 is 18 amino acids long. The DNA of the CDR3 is TGTGCCAGCAGTGAAAGGGACAGGGACTACTCTGGGACCAACGTCCTGACTTTC. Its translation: CASSERDRDYSGTNVLTF.

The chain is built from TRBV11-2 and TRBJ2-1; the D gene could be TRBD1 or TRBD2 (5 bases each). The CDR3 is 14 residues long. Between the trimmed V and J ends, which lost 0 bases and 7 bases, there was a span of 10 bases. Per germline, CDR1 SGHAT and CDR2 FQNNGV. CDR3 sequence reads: CASSLECWGNEQFF. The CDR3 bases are TGTGCCAGCAGCTTAGAGTGTTGGGGGAATGAGCAGTTCTTC.

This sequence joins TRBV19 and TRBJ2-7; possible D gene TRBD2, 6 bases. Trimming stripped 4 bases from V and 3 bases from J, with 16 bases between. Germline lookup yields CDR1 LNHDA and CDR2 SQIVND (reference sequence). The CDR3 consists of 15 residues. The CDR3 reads CASSTGGTADYEQYF. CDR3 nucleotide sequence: TGTGCCAGTAGTACTGGGGGGACTGCTGACTACGAGCAGTACTTC.